This record concerns one T cell receptor beta chain sequence. The entry originates in a study of CD8+ T cells in alopecia areata. Treatment of the sample: oral pan-JAK inhibitor, 5-10 mg twice daily. It was cDNA, reverse transcribed from extracted RNA, that served as the sequencing template. The table came from immunoSEQ multiplex PCR; TCRdb's copy has only in-frame clones and leaves some out. This sample has about 190,000 clones, with roughly 61% found just once. The CDR3 spans 18 residues. Germline V lookup: CDR1 MNHNS, CDR2 SASEGT. The germline V and J ends were trimmed by 3 bases and 4 bases, with 23 bases remaining between them.

The rearrangement uses TRBV6-1 and TRBJ2-3; possible D gene TRBD2, 5 bases. This receptor was identified in a human donor with alopecia areata. The input for sequencing was CD8+ T cells sorted from blood, taken at week 24, from a patient treated with tofacitinib. The CDR3 bases are TGTGCCAGCAGTGAGCATCGATGGAGGCCTCCATCGGCAGATACGCAGTATTTT. Its protein product is CASSEHRWRPPSADTQYF.